This TCR beta chain was obtained from a study of T cells in localized non-small cell lung cancer. Study-wide findings and caveats: Exceeding tumor, uninvolved adjacent lung had the highest T cell clonality. An association was observed between higher blood T cell density and longer overall survival. Researchers found a median around 57 of the top 100 tumor clones in adjacent lung.

Note on this clone: Its target is not known.

Sequenced by immunoSEQ multiplex PCR; TCRdb stores in-frame clones only, minus some. The table has around 30,000 clones, approximately 88% seen once; the top ten hold about 7%. The sequencing here drew on peripheral blood, taken before any cancer treatment. The TCR comes from a male donor older than 55 with stage I lung adenocarcinoma.

CDR3 amino acids: CAWQPNPGAEQYF. The CDR3 DNA is TGTGCCTGGCAACCGAACCCCGGGGCCGAGCAGTACTTC. The chain recombines TRBV30 with TRBJ2-7; D may match TRBD1 or TRBD2 (5 bases each). V was pared by 5 bases and J by 6 bases, with 17 bases between. The germline gives CDR1 GTSNPN, CDR2 SVGIG (reference sequence). CDR3 size: 13 residues. Filled out from reference TRBV30 and TRBJ2-7, the complete variable domain reads SQTIHQWPATLVQPVGSPLSLECTVEGTSNPNLYWYRQAAGRGLQLLFYSVGIGQISSEVPQNLSASRPQDRQFILSSKKLLLSDSGFYLCAWQPNPGAEQYFGPGTRLTVT.